The present T cell receptor beta chain was sequenced within a study of blood T cells in healthy people across ages. The use of a sample-barcoded 5' primer and a J-beta primer mix characterized a second PCR of 7 to 11 cycles. TCRdb passed the 5' RACE reads through MiXCR, listing each CDR3 protein once. Of around 820,000 distinct CDR3 sequences listed, roughly 25% are singletons. This CDR3 is 17 amino acids long. Germline CDR1 and CDR2: SGDLS and YYNGEE. V was clipped by 3 bases and J by 0 bases, with 15 bases between them. Each donor supplied 7.5 to 10 milliliters of peripheral blood. A further study also used this sample, focusing on T cells of mothers and their children. According to that study: Among related mother-child pairs, overlap was slightly higher than in unrelated pairs, though not significantly.

V usage is TRBV9 and J usage is TRBJ1-4; D might be TRBD1 (5 bases). Sequencing used blood. The receptor comes from a boy younger than 18 in good health. CDR3 in DNA: TGTGCCAGCAGCGAGGGGTACCAGTCGGCAACTAATGAAAAACTGTTTTTT. Amino acid sequence: CASSEGYQSATNEKLFF.